One and the same sample provided the 3 T cell receptor beta chains below, sequenced in a study of blood T cell repertoires in COVID-19. Libraries were prepared by immunoSEQ multiplex PCR; TCRdb keeps only in-frame clonotypes and omits some of them. Among a few hundred thousand clones, roughly 88% were seen once, and the ten largest hold 0.87%. Sequenced input: peripheral blood. All receptors derive from a human donor with COVID-19, enrolled during active disease. The donor label of this sample is uncertain.

The V call is TRBV28, the J call TRBJ2-7; tentatively, D is TRBD2 (6 bases). The CDR3 is made up of 14 amino acids. Germline V lookup: CDR1 MDHEN, CDR2 SYDVKM. Trimming shortened V by 7 bases and J by 5 bases, and 18 bases separated the two germline ends. The CDR3 spells CASIAPGLSNEQYF. The CDR3 nucleotides read TGTGCCAGCATTGCGCCGGGACTCTCTAACGAGCAGTACTTC.

The chain has TRBV5-1 and TRBJ2-1, with D tentatively TRBD2 (6 bases). CDR1 is SGHRS and CDR2 is YFSETQ in the germline V gene. V was pared by 7 bases and J by 6 bases, with 14 bases between. CDR3 length: 13 residues. Written as DNA, the CDR3 is TGCGCCAGCCGAGAGGAGGGAATCAATGAGCAGTTCTTC. Amino acids: CASREEGINEQFF.

This clone was seen many times. CDR3 residues: CASSQQGYNSPLHF. DNA of the CDR3: TGTGCCAGCAGTCAACAGGGTTATAATTCACCCCTCCACTTT. This chain connects TRBV7-3 to TRBJ1-6; tentative D call: TRBD1 (6 bases). Germline loops: CDR1 SGHTA, CDR2 FQGTGA. CDR3 length equals 14 residues. With 6 bases removed from V and 4 bases from J, the gap between germline ends came to 10 bases.